Given below is one TCR beta chain in context. Its antigen is unidentified. A multiplex PCR was run with 60 Vbeta primers and 13 Jbeta primers. Repertoires were generated with immunoSEQ multiplex PCR, while TCRdb's copy carries only in-frame clones and drops some. The sample has a few hundred thousand clones, 70% to 90% seen once. This sample is drawn from a study of cytomegalovirus exposure and HLA in healthy donors. Per the germline V gene, CDR1 is SGHDN and CDR2 is FVKESK. V shed 6 bases and J shed 5 bases, with 22 bases lying between them. This CDR3 is 16 amino acids long. The study's findings and limits: Within an earlier analysis, most TCR beta V segments proved productive either about 90% or about 30% of the time. Compared with the approximately 680-donor mean, an Asian-associated ancestry cluster reportedly had fewer N-insertions, according to a later analysis. TCR beta chain V- and J-gene trimming was linked, in a later analysis, to a missense variant in DCLRE1C.

This clonotype was obtained from a woman aged 18-30 years in good health and CMV-seronegative. The specimen sequenced was PBMCs. The chain couples TRBV14 to TRBJ1-1; tentative D call: TRBD1 (5 bases). CDR3 coding DNA: TGTGCCAGCAGTTTTTCGCCGGGACGGGGAGGGACTGAAGCTTTCTTT. Its protein is CASSFSPGRGGTEAFF. Full variable domain (missing parts from reference TRBV14 and TRBJ1-1): EAGVTQFPSHSVIEKGQTVTLRCDPISGHDNLYWYRRVMGKEIKFLLHFVKESKQDESGMPNNRFLAERTGGTYSTLKVQPAELEDSGVYFCASSFSPGRGGTEAFFGQGTRLTVV.